This T cell receptor beta chain was profiled in a study of CD8+CD57+ T cells in acquired aplastic anemia. CDR1 SSHAT and CDR2 FNYEAQ come from the germline V gene (reference sequence). The CDR3 is 13 residues long. Using genomic DNA as the template, TCR beta VDJ and CDR3 profiling was carried out. Using its own MiXCR run on the reads, TCRdb lists one record per CDR3 protein. The sample carries about 98,000 distinct CDR3 sequences, roughly two thirds recorded once. This clonotype was counted between two and nine times. The junction does not match germline at one end; this may be a read error. Flow cytometry had shown expanded CD8+CD57+ cells in the patients chosen for sequencing.

The specimen sequenced was sorted CD4+, CD8+, or CD8+CD57+ T cells (not recorded which) from PBMCs. This receptor was identified in a human donor with aplastic anemia. The V gene is TRBV7-7, the J gene TRBJ2-7; tentatively, D is TRBD1 or TRBD2 (5 bases each). CDR3: CASSLAGGREQYF. The CDR3, as DNA: TGTGCTAGCAGCTTGGCTGGGGGAAGAGAGCAGTACTTC.